These T cell receptor beta chains were read from a single sample in a study of cytomegalovirus exposure and HLA in healthy donors. Assay used: immunoSEQ multiplex PCR; TCRdb lists only in-frame clones, some missing. This table holds roughly 150,000 clones, 78% found once. The specimen was PBMCs. The receptor set was obtained from a woman aged 35 to 49 in good health and CMV-seropositive. Both conserved end residues are part of each CDR3. A D gene is named only where the DNA matches it firmly. Where a row states a size, it is once, few, many or the class of an expanded clone; other rows omit it.

d_call cdr3_length j_call clone_size v_call cdr3_aa cdr3_nt
NA 14 TRBJ1-3 NA TRBV27 CASSPGAFGNTIYF TGTGCCAGCAGTCCAGGGGCGTTCGGAAACACCATATATTTT
NA 14 TRBJ1-1 NA TRBV28 CASSSISGQLEAFF TGTGCCAGCAGTTCAATTAGCGGGCAGCTAGAAGCTTTCTTT
NA 16 TRBJ2-1 once TRBV7-2 CASSLRGSENYNEQFF TGTGCCAGCAGCTTAAGGGGCAGCGAAAACTACAATGAGCAGTTCTTC
NA 14 TRBJ2-5 NA TRBV5-1 CASSPTGSQETQYF TGCGCCAGCAGCCCGACCGGGTCGCAAGAGACCCAGTACTTC
NA 14 TRBJ2-7 NA TRBV6-5 CASSSRARSYEQYF TGTGCCAGCAGTTCCCGAGCCCGCTCCTACGAGCAGTACTTC
NA 17 TRBJ2-6 NA TRBV30 CAWSVGGPNSGANGLTF TGTGCCTGGAGTGTAGGGGGACCCAACTCTGGGGCCAACGGCCTGACTTTC
NA 14 TRBJ1-2 NA TRBV7-2 CASSLKNGRYGYTF TGTGCCAGCAGCCTTAAGAATGGGAGGTATGGCTACACCTTC
NA 12 TRBJ1-2 NA TRBV7-6 CASSLLGGGYTF TGTGCCAGCAGCTTACTCGGCGGCGGCTACACCTTC
TRBD2 17 TRBJ2-2 NA TRBV5-1 CASSPLPPSGDTGELFF TGCGCCAGCAGCCCGCTCCCTCCCAGCGGGGACACCGGGGAGCTGTTTTTT
TRBD2 15 TRBJ2-1 NA TRBV2 CASSDQAGGLGEQFF TGTGCCAGCAGTGATCAGGCGGGGGGCTTAGGAGAGCAGTTCTTC
TRBD2 15 TRBJ2-7 once TRBV7-4 CASSLVRGGNYEQYF TGTGCCAGCAGCTTAGTCCGCGGGGGGAACTACGAGCAGTACTTC
NA 14 TRBJ1-2 NA TRBV28 CASSLRDRTNGYTF TGTGCCAGCAGTTTAAGAGACAGGACCAATGGCTACACCTTC
TRBD2 16 TRBJ2-1 once TRBV5-1 CASSLEGSGVYNEQFF TGCGCCAGCAGCTTGGAAGGTAGCGGGGTATACAATGAGCAGTTCTTC
NA 16 TRBJ1-2 NA TRBV5-1 CASSLGAGPANYGYTF TGCGCCAGCAGCTTGGGTGCGGGGCCAGCTAACTATGGCTACACCTTC
NA 17 TRBJ2-7 NA TRBV14 CASSQLSVFEGYDEQYF TGTGCCAGCAGCCAACTGTCAGTATTTGAGGGTTACGACGAGCAGTACTTC
TRBD1 17 TRBJ1-2 NA TRBV30 CAWPPLRTTGGVEGYTF TGTGCCTGGCCACCCCTACGAACTACAGGGGGCGTGGAAGGCTACACCTTC
TRBD1 13 TRBJ2-6 NA TRBV29-1 CSAGTAGANVLTF TGCAGCGCCGGGACAGCCGGGGCCAACGTCCTGACTTTC
TRBD1 16 TRBJ2-3 NA TRBV7-3 CASSDGRQGITDTQYF TGTGCCAGCAGCGACGGGAGACAGGGGATCACAGATACGCAGTATTTT
TRBD2 14 TRBJ2-5 NA TRBV30 CAWSVGAGSETQYF TGTGCCTGGAGTGTGGGAGCGGGGTCGGAGACCCAGTACTTC
TRBD1 15 TRBJ2-4 once TRBV7-9 CASSSTGGARNIQYF TGTGCCAGCAGCTCTACAGGGGGCGCGAGAAACATTCAGTACTTC
NA 15 TRBJ2-2 NA TRBV11-2 CASSLVAGAIGELFF TGTGCCAGCAGCTTAGTGGCGGGGGCGATCGGGGAGCTGTTTTTT
NA 17 TRBJ1-3 NA TRBV4-1 CASSQEGRGLSGNTIYF TGCGCCAGCAGCCAAGAAGGTAGGGGACTCTCTGGAAACACCATATATTTT
TRBD1 16 TRBJ2-1 NA TRBV7-9 CASSLSPGGTYNEQFF TGTGCCAGCAGCTTATCCCCAGGGGGCACCTACAATGAGCAGTTCTTC
NA 19 TRBJ2-3 NA TRBV5-1 CASSRDRGGGAFSQDTQYF TGCGCCAGCAGTCGAGACAGGGGCGGGGGGGCCTTCTCTCAAGATACGCAGTATTTT
NA 12 TRBJ1-6 few TRBV28 CASSQGAVPLHF TGTGCCAGCAGTCAAGGAGCAGTACCCCTCCACTTT
TRBD1 16 TRBJ1-5 NA TRBV18 CASSPRDRGGNQPQHF TGTGCCAGCTCACCCCGGGACAGGGGTGGCAATCAGCCCCAGCATTTT